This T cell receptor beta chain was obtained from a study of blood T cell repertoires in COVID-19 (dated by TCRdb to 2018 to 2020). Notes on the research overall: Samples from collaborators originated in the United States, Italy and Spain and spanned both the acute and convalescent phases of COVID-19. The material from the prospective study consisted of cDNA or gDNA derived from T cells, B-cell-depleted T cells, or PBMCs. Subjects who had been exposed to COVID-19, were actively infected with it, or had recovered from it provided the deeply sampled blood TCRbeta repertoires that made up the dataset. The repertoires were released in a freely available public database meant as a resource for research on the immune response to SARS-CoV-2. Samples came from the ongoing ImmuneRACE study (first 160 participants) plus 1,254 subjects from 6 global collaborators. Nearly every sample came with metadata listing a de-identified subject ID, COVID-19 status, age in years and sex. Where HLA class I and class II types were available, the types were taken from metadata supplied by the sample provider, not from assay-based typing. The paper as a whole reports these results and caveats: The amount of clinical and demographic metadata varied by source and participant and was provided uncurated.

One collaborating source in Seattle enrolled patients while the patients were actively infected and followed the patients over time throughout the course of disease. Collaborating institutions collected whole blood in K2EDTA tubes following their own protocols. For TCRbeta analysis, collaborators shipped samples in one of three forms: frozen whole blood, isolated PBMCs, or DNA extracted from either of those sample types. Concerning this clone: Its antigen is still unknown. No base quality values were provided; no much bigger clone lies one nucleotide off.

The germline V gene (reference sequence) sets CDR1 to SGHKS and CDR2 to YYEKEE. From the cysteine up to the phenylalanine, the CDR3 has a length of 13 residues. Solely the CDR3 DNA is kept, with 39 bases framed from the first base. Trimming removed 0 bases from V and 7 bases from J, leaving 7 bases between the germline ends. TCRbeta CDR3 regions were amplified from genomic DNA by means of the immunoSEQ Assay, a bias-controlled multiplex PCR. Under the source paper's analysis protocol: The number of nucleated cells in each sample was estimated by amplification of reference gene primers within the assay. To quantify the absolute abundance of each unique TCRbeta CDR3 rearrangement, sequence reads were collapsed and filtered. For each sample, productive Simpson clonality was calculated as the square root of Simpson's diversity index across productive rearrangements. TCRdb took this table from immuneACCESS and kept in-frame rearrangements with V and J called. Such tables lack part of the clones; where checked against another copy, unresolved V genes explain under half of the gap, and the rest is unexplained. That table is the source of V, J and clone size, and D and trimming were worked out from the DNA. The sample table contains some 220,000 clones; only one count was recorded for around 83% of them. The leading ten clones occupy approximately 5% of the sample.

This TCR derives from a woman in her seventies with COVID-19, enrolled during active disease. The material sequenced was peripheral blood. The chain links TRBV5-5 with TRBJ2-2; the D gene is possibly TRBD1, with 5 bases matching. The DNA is TGTGCCAGCAGCTTGGCAGGGTTCGGGGAGCTGTTTTTT. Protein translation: CASSLAGFGELFF.